This record covers a single T cell receptor (beta chain). This sample is part of a study of PD-1 blockade in mismatch repair-deficient tumors. Only in-frame clones appear in the TCRdb table, and some are missing; sequencing was by immunoSEQ multiplex PCR. The table lists roughly 79,000 clones, approximately 80% of them singletons. Trimming removed 8 bases at V and 2 bases at J, with 13 bases between. Germline V CDR1 and CDR2: SNHLY, FYNNEI. The CDR3 runs 13 residues. Every patient had mismatch repair deficiency by PCR or immunohistochemistry. Sequencing used peripheral blood, obtained 44 weeks after starting pembrolizumab. This chain connects TRBV2 to TRBJ2-7, with unresolved D. This sequence was found in an adult with mismatch repair-deficient cancer. CDR3 sequence: CASGELPPYEQYF. The CDR3, as DNA: TGTGCCAGCGGGGAACTACCCCCCTACGAGCAGTACTTC. The entire variable domain, with the rest obtained from reference TRBV2 and TRBJ2-7, is as follows: EPEVTQTPSHQVTQMGQEVILRCVPISNHLYFYWYRQILGQKVEFLVSFYNNEISEKSEIFDDQFSVERPDGSNFTLKIRSTKLEDSAMYFCASGELPPYEQYFGPGTRLTVT.